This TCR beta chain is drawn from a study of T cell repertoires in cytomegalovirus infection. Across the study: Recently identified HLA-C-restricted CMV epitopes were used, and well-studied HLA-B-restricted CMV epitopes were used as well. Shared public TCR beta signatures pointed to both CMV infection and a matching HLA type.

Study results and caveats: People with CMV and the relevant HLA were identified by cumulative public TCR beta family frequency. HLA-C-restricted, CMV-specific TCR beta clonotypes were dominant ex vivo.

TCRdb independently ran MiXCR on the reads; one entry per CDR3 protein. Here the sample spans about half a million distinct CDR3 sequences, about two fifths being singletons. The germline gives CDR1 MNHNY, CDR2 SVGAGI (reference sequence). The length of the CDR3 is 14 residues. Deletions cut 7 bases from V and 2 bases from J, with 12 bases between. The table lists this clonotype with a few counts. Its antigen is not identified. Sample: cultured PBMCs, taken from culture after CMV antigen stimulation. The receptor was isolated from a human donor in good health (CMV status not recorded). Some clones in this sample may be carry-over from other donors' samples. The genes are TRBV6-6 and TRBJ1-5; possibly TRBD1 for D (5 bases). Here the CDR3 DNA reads TGTGCCAGCACCTGGGGGGAGGGCAATCAGCCCCAGCATTTT. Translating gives CASTWGEGNQPQHF.